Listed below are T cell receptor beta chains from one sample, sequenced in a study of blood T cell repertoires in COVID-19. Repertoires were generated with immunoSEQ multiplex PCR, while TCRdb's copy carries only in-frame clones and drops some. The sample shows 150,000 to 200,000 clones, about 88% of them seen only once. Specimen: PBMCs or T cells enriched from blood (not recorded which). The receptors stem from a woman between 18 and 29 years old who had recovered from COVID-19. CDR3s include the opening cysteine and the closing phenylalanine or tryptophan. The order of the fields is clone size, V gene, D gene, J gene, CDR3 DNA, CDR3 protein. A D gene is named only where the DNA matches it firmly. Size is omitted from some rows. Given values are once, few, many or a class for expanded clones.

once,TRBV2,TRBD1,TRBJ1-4,TGTGCCAGCAGCCAGAGGACAGGAGCTAATGAAAAACTGTTTTTT,CASSQRTGANEKLFF
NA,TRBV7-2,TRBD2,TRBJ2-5,TGTGCCAGCAGCTTAAACGGGGGGGAGGAGACCCAGTACTTC,CASSLNGGEETQYF
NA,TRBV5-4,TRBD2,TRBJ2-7,TGTGCCAGCAGCGGGGGGGTGGCCTACGAGCAGTACTTC,CASSGGVAYEQYF
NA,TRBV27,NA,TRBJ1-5,TGTGCCAGCAGTTTTCTTGGCAGGGATCAGCCCCAGCATTTT,CASSFLGRDQPQHF
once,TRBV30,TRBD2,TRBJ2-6,TGTGCCTGGCACGGGAGGTCCGGGGCCAACGTCCTGACTTTC,CAWHGRSGANVLTF
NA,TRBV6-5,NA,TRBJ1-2,TGTGCCAGCAGTCGAGACGGGAACTATGGCTACACCTTC,CASSRDGNYGYTF
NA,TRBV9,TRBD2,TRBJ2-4,TGTGCCAGCAGCGTAGAACTAGCGGGAGGGCCCGGGAACATTCAGTACTTC,CASSVELAGGPGNIQYF
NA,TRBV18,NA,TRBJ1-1,TGTGCCAGCTCCGAGGTTAGACCAGATGAAGCTTTCTTT,CASSEVRPDEAFF
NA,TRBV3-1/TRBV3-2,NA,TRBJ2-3,TGTGCCAGCAGCCACCTTGCGGGCAGGGATACGCAGTATTTT,CASSHLAGRDTQYF
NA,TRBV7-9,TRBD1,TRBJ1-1,TGTGCCAGCAGCACCCGGGACAGGGGGGGCACTGAAGCTTTCTTT,CASSTRDRGGTEAFF